Sequencing of this T cell receptor (beta chain) was carried out in a study of STAT5B mutations in CD4+ large granular lymphocyte leukemia (dated by TCRdb to between 2020 and 2023). Regarding the research as a whole: Among the healthy controls, the CDR3 'QG' motif was associated with a particular HLA allele. The TCRbeta repertoires of CD4+ T-cell large granular lymphocyte leukemia patients were compared with the TCRbeta repertoires of healthy blood donors. Flow cytometry performed on FACSCanto II or FACSVerse showed that the purified fractions had more than 95% purity among lymphocytes. Overall results and qualifications from the work: Compared with healthy CD4+ repertoires, CD4-sorted patient repertoires appeared more clonal, and this difference remained even after the putative leukemic clones were removed. The data were not HLA-matched, and the higher clonality in CD4+ T-LGLL than in CD8+ T-LGLL could be due to the relatively small sample size. Enrichment of TRBV06-family usage was observed among the top patient clones (8/27) relative to healthy controls (2/35). The main leukemic clonotypes were found to be private to each patient, although 25% to 30% of the main leukemic clonotypes were detected at low frequency in the non-leukemic repertoires of other patients.

V loses 2 bases, J loses 4 bases, and the germline ends lie 17 bases apart. The CDR3 goes from the cysteine to the phenylalanine over 16 residues. The DNA shown is the 48-base CDR3, in frame from base 1. CDR1 MNHNY and CDR2 SVGAGI were looked up in the germline V gene (reference sequence). As regards this clone: It lacks a known antigen. One base away there is no much larger clone; base qualities are not given.

The immunoSEQ assay at survey resolution was used to sequence TCRbeta rearrangements from genomic DNA. As for the authors' bioinformatics: A lowest detectable productive clonotype frequency of 2.59 x 10-5 was observed in the TCR sequencing data. Analyses included only productive TCRbeta rearrangements, meaning complete and in-frame sequences. Simpson clonality, calculated in the immunoSEQ Analyzer version 3.0, was used as the measure of sample clonality. Based on frequency, clones were grouped as very rare, small, medium, large (1-20%) or hyperexpanded (>20%). Generation probabilities were estimated with OLGA 1.2.3, V-gene circos plots were made with VDJtools, specificities were searched in VDJdb, and CDR3 motifs were identified with GLIPH. Held by TCRdb, this immuneACCESS table contains in-frame sequences only and omits some clones. Under half of the omission traces to an unresolved V gene where checked; the cause of the rest is unknown. Clone size and the V and J calls come from that table; the DNA yielded D and trimming. In all, the sample holds 20,000 to 30,000 clones, and around 86% of those were seen once. The biggest ten clones account for about 0.35% of the sample.

Buffy coats from around 37 blood donors, supplied by the Finnish Red Cross blood service, were used as healthy controls. All TCR-sequenced material derived from peripheral blood: patient blood samples and healthy donor buffy coats. Ficoll-Hypaque gradient centrifugation was used to isolate peripheral blood mononuclear cells. Magnetic purification was used to isolate CD4+ cells from the buffy coats of the healthy controls. Genomic DNA was extracted with the Gentra Puregene Cell and Tissue kit and quantified on a Qubit 2.0 fluorometer. The specimen sequenced was CD4+ T cells from blood buffy coats. This TCR was sampled from a human donor in good health. This receptor chain uses TRBV6-6 and TRBJ1-1, with a tentative D gene TRBD1 over 5 matching bases. For the CDR3, the sequence is CASSYPAAGGATEAFF. The nucleotide sequence is TGTGCCAGCAGTTACCCTGCGGCAGGCGGGGCCACTGAAGCTTTCTTT.